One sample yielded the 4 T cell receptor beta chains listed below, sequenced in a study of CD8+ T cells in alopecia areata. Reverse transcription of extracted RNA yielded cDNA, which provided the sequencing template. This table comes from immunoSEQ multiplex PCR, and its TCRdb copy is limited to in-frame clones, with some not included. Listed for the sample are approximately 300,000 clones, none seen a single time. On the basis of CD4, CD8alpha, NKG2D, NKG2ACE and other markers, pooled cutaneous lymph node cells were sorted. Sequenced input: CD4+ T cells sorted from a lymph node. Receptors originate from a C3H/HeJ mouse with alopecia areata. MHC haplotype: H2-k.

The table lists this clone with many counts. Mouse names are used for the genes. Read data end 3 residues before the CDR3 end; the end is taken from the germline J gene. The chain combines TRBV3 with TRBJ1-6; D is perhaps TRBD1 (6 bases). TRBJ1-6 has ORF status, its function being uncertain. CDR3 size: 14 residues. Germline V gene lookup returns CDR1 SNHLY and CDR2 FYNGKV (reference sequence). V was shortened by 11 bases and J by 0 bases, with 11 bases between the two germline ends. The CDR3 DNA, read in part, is TGTGCCGCAAGACAGGATTCCTATAATTCGCCC. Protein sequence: CAARQDSYNSP. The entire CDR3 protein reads CAARQDSYNSPLYF.

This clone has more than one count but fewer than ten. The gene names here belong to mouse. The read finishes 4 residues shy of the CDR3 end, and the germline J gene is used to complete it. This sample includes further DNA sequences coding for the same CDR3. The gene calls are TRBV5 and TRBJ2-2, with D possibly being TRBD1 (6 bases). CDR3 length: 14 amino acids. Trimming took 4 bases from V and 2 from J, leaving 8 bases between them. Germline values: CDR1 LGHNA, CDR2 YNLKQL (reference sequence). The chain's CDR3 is CASSPQGNTGQLYF. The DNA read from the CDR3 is TGTGCCAGCAGCCCCCAGGGGAACACCGGG.

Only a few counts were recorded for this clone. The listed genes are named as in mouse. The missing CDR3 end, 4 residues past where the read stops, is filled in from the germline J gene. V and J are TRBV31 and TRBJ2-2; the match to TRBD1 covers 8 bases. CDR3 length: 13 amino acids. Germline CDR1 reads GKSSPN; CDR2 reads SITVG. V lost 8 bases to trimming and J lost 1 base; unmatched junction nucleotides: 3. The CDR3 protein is CAADRENTGQLYF. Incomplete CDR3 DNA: TGTGCCGCGGACAGGGAAAACACCGGG.

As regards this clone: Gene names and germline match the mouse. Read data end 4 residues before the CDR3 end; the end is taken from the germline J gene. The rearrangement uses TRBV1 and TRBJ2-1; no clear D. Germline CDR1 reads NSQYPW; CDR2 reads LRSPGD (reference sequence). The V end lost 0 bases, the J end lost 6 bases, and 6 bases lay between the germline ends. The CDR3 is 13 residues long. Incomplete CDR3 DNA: TGCACCTGCAGTGCAGATAGTGGTGCT. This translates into CTCSADSGA. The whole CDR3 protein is CTCSADSGAEQFF.